This TCR beta chain was obtained from a study of T cell changes during pregnancy in multiple sclerosis (dated by TCRdb to 2018 to 2020). The study in broad terms: The study looked at changes in the T cell repertoire across pregnancy in women with multiple sclerosis.

As regards this clone: No antigen is known for it. No base quality information exists; no much larger clone differs at one position.

The library came from the immunoSEQ multiplex PCR assay. Sourced from immuneACCESS, this table was stored by TCRdb with only in-frame sequences that have V and J called. A share of the clones is absent; for the studies checked, an unresolved V gene accounts for under half, and the remainder has no known explanation. The sample has 55,000 to 75,000 clones on record, around 93% of them singletons. The top ten hold 2.5% to 3.5% of the sample. In the germline V gene, CDR1 corresponds to SGDLS and CDR2 to YYNGEE. The junction carries 9 bases between V and J, which are trimmed by 4 bases and 5 bases respectively. The CDR3 sequence holds 12 residues, the cysteine and phenylalanine included. Only the CDR3 portion is preserved as DNA: 36 bases, with reading frame beginning at the first base.

Specimen: CD8+ T cells from peripheral blood mononuclear cells, collected in the second trimester of pregnancy. The clonotype was recovered from a female donor with multiple sclerosis, enrolled in a pregnancy study. The sequence is built from TRBV9 and TRBJ2-5; possibly the D gene is TRBD1, per 5 matching bases. The encoded CDR3 is CASSRGGETQYF. The DNA sequence is TGTGCCAGCAGCAGGGGTGGGGAGACCCAGTACTTC.